The T cell receptor (beta chain) described here comes from a study of radiation and T cells in renal cell carcinoma (dated by TCRdb to 2020 to 2021). Regarding the research as a whole: Samples came from a clinical trial, in which primary renal cell carcinomas received 15 Gy stereotactic body radiation therapy followed by nephrectomy 4 weeks later. Across all 55 or so samples, several million unique CDR3 nucleotide sequences, encoding 2,658,974 unique CDR3 amino acid sequences, were identified. A total of around 50 samples underwent TCR beta sequencing, made up of roughly 26 tumors and about 27 peripheral blood samples. Summary of the overall study and its limitations: Effects of radiation dose or scheduling on the TCR repertoire could not be addressed with the single-armed trial design. Dynamics of the blood repertoire were not tracked past 4 weeks after treatment. An increase in top tumor clonotypes in blood was observed from baseline to 2 weeks post-radiation, followed by contraction by 4 weeks, which was taken to suggest transient expansion of tumor-resident clones. Because pretreatment tumor biopsies were not available, the study could not determine whether clonotypes were already present within the tumor at baseline.

As to this clone: There is no known antigen for this receptor. No base quality values were provided; no much bigger clone lies one nucleotide off.

CDR1 KGHSH and CDR2 LQKENI were looked up in the germline V gene. Spanning cysteine to phenylalanine, the CDR3 consists of 16 amino acids. Of all the DNA, just the CDR3 is kept, 48 bases in frame from base 1. V is trimmed back by 3 bases and J by 8 bases, and the junction contains 13 bases that no gene match accounts for. The immunoSEQ kit was used, according to the manufacturer's recommendations, to generate TCR beta libraries from genomic DNA. To prepare the libraries, a first multiplex PCR with proprietary primers was run, followed by a second PCR that added unique barcodes, and a bead cleanup was done after each round. Each sample batch included a kit-provided positive control reaction and a negative control reaction. The final libraries were assessed on an Agilent 4200 TapeStation D1000 ScreenTape, pooled by volume, and quantified by qPCR. Sequencing was performed on an Illumina NextSeq500 with a MidOutput 150-cycle cartridge, and 156 Read1 and 15 Index1 cycles were run with kit custom primers. The pooled library was loaded at roughly 1 pM with around 20% PhiX control spiked in. The authors' pipeline ran thus. Vendor-processed data were analyzed in R, and a clonotype was defined as all T cells sharing the same CDR3 nucleotide sequence. For clone abundance analyses, frequencies were normalized to the 10,000 most abundant clones in each sample. Public T cell clones, averaging fewer than five per sample, were removed before analysis. Tumor-enriched and baseline blood-enriched clonotypes were defined by at least a 32-fold difference in abundance between compartments. A beta-binomial differential abundance model was applied to find clonotypes that expanded or contracted between blood time points. Similarity between tumor and blood repertoires was quantified using the Baroni-Urbani and Buser coefficient, and groups were compared with two-tailed Wilcoxon tests in R. TCRdb limited this immuneACCESS table to in-frame rearrangements with V and J called. A share of clones is missing; checked studies link under half to unresolved V genes, and the rest is unexplained. The V and J calls and clone size come from that table; D and trimming were worked out from the DNA. The table for this sample lists 150,000 or so clones; nearly 90% of them were counted only once. The ten largest clones capture more than 10% of the sample.

The meaning of the sample's time point label: baseline pretreatment blood. Taken with the paper, the label for treatment or condition translates to: 15 Gy SBRT to primary tumor, nephrectomy 4 weeks later. To track tumor-enriched clonotypes, serial peripheral blood was sampled from radiation-treated patients at baseline and at 2 weeks and 4 weeks after SBRT. Every patient had renal cell carcinoma of clear cell pathology. The QIAamp DNA Blood Mini Kit (Qiagen) was used to prepare genomic DNA for TCR sequencing. Only samples passing all quality control checks were included in the analyses. The TCR was taken from a woman in her forties or fifties with renal cell carcinoma. Sequencing was performed on blood, taken from a patient whose treatment included radiotherapy and nephrectomy. The rearrangement joined TRBV18 to TRBJ1-2, and 9 junction bases match TRBD1. The sequence in DNA is TGTGCCAGCTCACCCGACGGACAGGGGATCATGGGAGGCTACACCTTC. This gives the protein CASSPDGQGIMGGYTF.